The entry below gives a single T cell receptor (beta chain) sequence along with its context. Germline lookup yields CDR1 MGHDK and CDR2 SYGVNS. V shed 4 bases, J shed 7 bases, and the junction held 7 bases outside the gene matches. The CDR3 has 15 residues. The data originate from a study of brain T cells in children with intractable seizures. Assay: immunoSEQ multiplex PCR; the TCRdb copy retains only in-frame clones and omits some. This sample has around 80,000 clones; more than 75% occur once, and the top ten carry roughly 24%. Only cases whose brain tissue showed the highest T cell transcript signatures were sequenced. At least one anti-epileptic drug was given before surgery.

Specimen: peripheral blood, collected at surgery. The clonotype was recovered from a girl aged 2 to 10 with Rasmussen encephalitis and intractable seizures. This chain joins TRBV25-1 and TRBJ2-2, with 9 bases identical to TRBD1. The CDR3 loop reads CASSGGQGVIGELFF. DNA of the CDR3: TGTGCCAGCAGTGGGGGACAGGGAGTTATCGGGGAGCTGTTTTTT.